This T cell receptor (beta chain) was captured in a study of blood T cell repertoires in COVID-19. Study at large: The samples span acute and convalescent COVID-19 from the United States, Italy and Spain.

The J segment lost 10 bases and the V segment lost 5 bases, leaving 12 bases of the junction unmatched. The CDR3 length is 15 residues. The germline gives CDR1 KGHSH, CDR2 LQKENI. As processed by the authors: For nucleated cells, counts were estimated from reference gene primer amplification. The protocol was immunoSEQ multiplex PCR, while the TCRdb copy is restricted to in-frame clones and leaves out a portion. That table is the source of V, J and clone size, and D and trimming were worked out from the DNA. The sample has 150,000 or so clones; more than 85% are singletons. Sequencing input: peripheral blood. The rearrangement joins TRBV18 to TRBJ1-5; 9 bases are a match to TRBD1. The TCR sequence derives from a man in his fifties or sixties with acute or convalescent COVID-19. Here the CDR3 reads CASSESRQGGSPQHF. CDR3 coding DNA: TGTGCCAGCTCAGAGAGCCGACAGGGGGGCAGTCCCCAGCATTTT. The full variable domain, rest sourced from reference TRBV18 and TRBJ1-5, is NAGVMQNPRHLVRRRGQEARLRCSPMKGHSHVYWYRQLPEEGLKFMVYLQKENIIDESGMPKERFSAEFPKEGPSILRIQQVVRGDSAAYFCASSESRQGGSPQHFGDGTRLSIL.